The 25 T cell receptor beta chains given below trace back to one sample, sequenced in a study of CD8+CD57+ T cells in acquired aplastic anemia. TCR beta VDJ and CDR3 profiles were obtained from a genomic DNA template. MiXCR, run by TCRdb on the reads, gives a single entry per CDR3 protein. The table lists 150,000 to 200,000 distinct CDR3 sequences, around 48% of them singletons. For sequencing, patients were chosen who had shown expansion of CD8+CD57+ cells by flow cytometry. Sequences were obtained from sorted CD4+, CD8+, or CD8+CD57+ T cells (not recorded which) from PBMCs. Source of these receptors: a human donor with aplastic anemia.

This clonotype came up once. The chain recombines TRBV2 with TRBJ2-1; D is undetermined. The germline gives CDR1 SNHLY, CDR2 FYNNEI. The V gene lost 4 bases and the J gene lost 10 bases, with 8 bases spanning the gap. This CDR3 region has 11 residues. In DNA form, the CDR3 reads TGTGCCAGCAGTGGTCGATACGAGCAGTTCTTC. Translation: CASSGRYEQFF.

Turning to this clonotype: Given a much more abundant clone one base away, this may be a read error. The chain employs TRBV12-3 or TRBV12-4 and TRBJ1-1; no clear D gene. V lost 6 bases, J lost 0 bases, and 11 bases lay in between. This CDR3 has 14 amino acids. The CDR3 DNA sequence: TGTGCCAGCAGCCTCAGATCTATGAACACTGAAGCTTTCTTT. This sequence encodes CASSLRSMNTEAFF.

The gene calls are TRBV29-1 and TRBJ1-2; D unclear. The V end was cut by 8 bases, the J end by 7 bases, with 11 bases between. The CDR3 totals 10 residues. Germline V gene data show CDR1 as SQVTM and CDR2 as ANQGSEA. Here the CDR3 DNA reads TGCAGCCACGGATTGCCTGGCTACACCTTC. As protein: CSHGLPGYTF.

In this sample, this clonotype turned up many times. The gene calls are TRBV5-1 and TRBJ2-5; 8 bases line up with TRBD1. V shed 3 bases, J shed 5 bases, and the junction held 3 bases outside the gene matches. This CDR3 region has 13 residues. CDR1 and CDR2 from the germline V gene are SGHRS and YFSETQ. Here the CDR3 DNA reads TGCGCCAGCAGCTCCCGGGACAGGGAGACCCAGTACTTC. Amino acid sequence: CASSSRDRETQYF.

The rearrangement joins TRBV5-6 to TRBJ2-7; D is ambiguous. The CDR3 is made up of 12 amino acids. V was pared by 1 base and J by 7 bases, with 9 bases between. Per germline, CDR1 SGHDT and CDR2 YYEEEE. This chain's CDR3 is CASSLPLGEQYF. The CDR3 DNA reads as TGTGCCAGCAGCTTGCCGCTGGGGGAGCAGTACTTC.

The chain couples TRBV29-1 to TRBJ1-1, with D possibly TRBD1 on 5 matching bases. This CDR3 contains 14 residues. Deletions cut 6 bases from V and 8 bases from J, with 22 bases between. Per the germline V gene, CDR1 is SQVTM and CDR2 is ANQGSEA. The CDR3 coding sequence is TGCAGCGTACTAACCCCCCTACCCTACAGGGAAGCTTTCTTT. It is translated as CSVLTPLPYREAFF. The complete variable domain, with remaining parts taken from reference TRBV29-1 and TRBJ1-1, reads SAVISQKPSRDICQRGTSLTIQCQVDSQVTMMFWYRQQPGQSLTLIATANQGSEATYESGFVIDKFPISRPNLTFSTLTVSNMSPEDSSIYLCSVLTPLPYREAFFGQGTRLTVV.

On this clonotype itself: This clone may be a read error of a much larger clone one base away. The chain combines TRBV11-2 with TRBJ2-3; TRBD2 matches 11 bases. The CDR3 length is 16 residues. Germline V gene sequence: CDR1 SGHAT, CDR2 FQNNGV. The CDR3 loop reads CACSHTSGGLTDTQYF. CDR3 sequence (DNA): TGTGCCTGCAGCCACACTAGCGGGGGACTCACAGATACGCAGTATTTT.

The rearrangement links TRBV2 to TRBJ2-1, with 9 positions matching TRBD2. There are 15 residues in the CDR3. Trimming took 7 bases from V and 6 from J; bases not matched to a gene: 10. The germline V gene has CDR1 SNHLY and CDR2 FYNNEI. The CDR3 is CASTPQAGGPNEQFF. The CDR3 DNA reads TGTGCCAGCACTCCACAAGCGGGGGGACCCAATGAGCAGTTCTTC.

This clonotype showed up just a few times. J is TRBJ1-5 and V is TRBV27, with 9 positions matching TRBD1. The CDR3 loop spans 15 amino acids. Germline CDR1 and CDR2: MNHEY and SMNVEV (reference sequence). Losses at the gene ends were 6 bases for V and 3 bases for J; bases not matched to a gene: 6. The DNA for the CDR3 is TGTGCCAGCAGCCGGGGACAGGGCCTCAATCAGCCCCAGCATTTT. Translated, it gives CASSRGQGLNQPQHF.

V gene TRBV6-5 combines with J gene TRBJ1-1; unclear D gene. This CDR3 is built from 16 residues. The V end was cut by 0 bases, the J end by 1 base, with 12 bases between. The V gene's germline CDR1 is MNHEY and CDR2 SVGAGI. CDR3 in DNA: TGTGCCAGCAGTTACTCGCGGGCAGCTCCGAACACTGAAGCTTTCTTT. Protein: CASSYSRAAPNTEAFF.

V is TRBV10-1 and J is TRBJ2-1, with 11 bases that match TRBD2. CDR3 size: 18 residues. Germline V gene data show CDR1 as WNHNN and CDR2 as SYGVQD (reference sequence). Trimming removed 3 bases from V and 2 bases from J; junction bases left unmatched: 9. CDR3 coding DNA: TGCGCCAGCAGTGAAGGGCTAGCGGGGGGTAGCCCCTACAATGAGCAGTTCTTC. Translated, it gives CASSEGLAGGSPYNEQFF.

This clonotype was seen at least ten times. V gene TRBV29-1 combines with J gene TRBJ2-1; D call uncertain. From germline, CDR1 is SQVTM and CDR2 ANQGSEA. V lost 4 bases to trimming and J lost 5 bases, with 3 bases between them. The CDR3 is 10 amino acids. The CDR3 here is CSVVHNEQFF. As DNA, the CDR3 is TGCAGCGTTGTCCACAATGAGCAGTTCTTC.

This clonotype came up a few times. The chain couples TRBV19 to TRBJ2-3; 7 bases fit TRBD1. Germline V lookup: CDR1 LNHDA, CDR2 SQIVND (reference sequence). V was clipped by 5 bases and J by 2 bases; unmatched bases: 4. The CDR3 loop spans 14 amino acids. The CDR3 sequence: CASSGTVTTDTQYF. For the CDR3, the DNA is TGTGCCAGTAGTGGGACAGTAACCACAGATACGCAGTATTTT.

The rearrangement links TRBV7-2 to TRBJ2-7, with 7 bases fitting TRBD1. There are 15 residues in the CDR3. Germline V gene sequence: CDR1 SGHTA, CDR2 FQGNSA. Unmatched junction bases numbered 10, after V lost 5 bases and J lost 3 bases. CDR3 in DNA: TGTGCCAGCAGCCCCCAGACAGGGCCGAACTACGAGCAGTACTTC. Its translation is CASSPQTGPNYEQYF.

The table lists this clonotype with a few counts. This chain uses TRBV19 with TRBJ2-7; TRBD1 is a possible D gene (6 bases). V lost 5 bases to trimming and J lost 2 bases, with 13 bases between them. Germline lookup yields CDR1 LNHDA and CDR2 SQIVND (reference sequence). The CDR3 covers 14 residues. The CDR3 nucleotides are TGTGCCAGTAGTTTTCAGGGGCTGCCCTACGAGCAGTACTTC. Translated: CASSFQGLPYEQYF. The full variable domain, in which reference TRBV19 and TRBJ2-7 provide the parts outside the CDR3, is DGGITQSPKYLFRKEGQNVTLSCEQNLNHDAMYWYRQDPGQGLRLIYYSQIVNDFQKGDIAEGYSVSREKKESFPLTVTSAQKNPTAFYLCASSFQGLPYEQYFGPGTRLTVT.

Concerning this clonotype: A much larger clonotype is one base distant, so this may be a read error. This sequence joins TRBV5-4 and TRBJ2-5, with D possibly TRBD2 on 5 matching bases. CDR1 is SGHNT and CDR2 is YYREEE in the germline V gene (reference sequence). The CDR3 runs to 15 residues. The V and J ends lost 0 bases and 5 bases respectively, with 14 bases between them. In nucleotides, the CDR3 is TGTGCCAGCAGCTTGGTATCGGGGTGGCCCGAGACCCAGTACTTC. This codes for CASSLVSGWPETQYF.

In its sample, this clonotype was seen many times. V is TRBV20-1 and J is TRBJ1-6; no definite D call. CDR3 length: 14 amino acids. Trimming took off 0 bases at V and 5 bases at J, with 8 bases between the two ends. Germline loops: CDR1 DFQATT, CDR2 SNEGSKA (reference sequence). The CDR3 nucleotides are TGCAGTGCTAGAGAAGAGGCGAATAATTCACCCCTCCACTTT. As protein: CSAREEANNSPLHF.

The chain recombines TRBV10-3 with TRBJ2-2, with 8 nucleotides matching TRBD1. Trimming cost V 5 bases and J 4 bases; bases outside gene matches: 9. The CDR3 contains 16 residues. Germline values: CDR1 ENHRY, CDR2 SYGVKD. CDR3: CAISSPGQAVTGELFF. The CDR3 region has the DNA TGTGCCATCAGTTCTCCGGGACAGGCGGTCACCGGGGAGCTGTTTTTT.

V is TRBV2 and J is TRBJ1-3; no reliable D call. CDR3 length: 14 amino acids. Germline V lookup: CDR1 SNHLY, CDR2 FYNNEI. V lost 5 bases, J lost 11 bases, and 19 bases lay in between. This chain's CDR3 is CASSLAGQTFPIYF. Here the CDR3 DNA reads TGTGCCAGCAGTTTAGCGGGCCAGACCTTCCCCATATATTTT. The entire variable domain, with the rest obtained from reference TRBV2 and TRBJ1-3, is as follows: EPEVTQTPSHQVTQMGQEVILRCVPISNHLYFYWYRQILGQKVEFLVSFYNNEISEKSEIFDDQFSVERPDGSNFTLKIRSTKLEDSAMYFCASSLAGQTFPIYFGEGSWLTVV.

This clonotype was counted many times. This sequence joins TRBV7-2 and TRBJ1-5; 7 bases fit TRBD1. The J segment lost 6 bases and the V segment lost 5 bases, leaving 4 bases of the junction unmatched. Germline V gene sequence: CDR1 SGHTA, CDR2 FQGNSA. The CDR3 length is 13 residues. For the CDR3, the DNA is TGTGCCAGCAGCATCGACAGGGTTCAGCCCCAGCATTTT. Protein sequence: CASSIDRVQPQHF.

V and J are TRBV7-3 and TRBJ1-1; no definite D call. V was cut by 6 bases and J by 0 bases, with 8 bases left in between. The V gene's germline CDR1 is SGHTA and CDR2 FQGTGA. The CDR3 contains 13 residues. CDR3 protein: CASRSTVNTEAFF. In DNA, the CDR3 is TGTGCCAGCAGATCCACAGTGAACACTGAAGCTTTCTTT. The full variable domain, its missing parts supplied by reference TRBV7-3 and TRBJ1-1, is GAGVSQTPSNKVTEKGKYVELRCDPISGHTALYWYRQSLGQGPEFLIYFQGTGAADDSGLPNDRFFAVRPEGSVSTLKIQRTERGDSAVYLCASRSTVNTEAFFGQGTRLTVV.

The CDR3 is CSAREGLPETQYF. The CDR3, as DNA: TGCAGTGCTAGAGAGGGCCTTCCAGAGACCCAGTACTTC. The rearrangement uses TRBV20-1 and TRBJ2-5; no definite D call. The germline V and J ends were trimmed by 0 bases and 4 bases, with 9 bases remaining between them. The V gene's germline CDR1 is DFQATT and CDR2 SNEGSKA (reference sequence). The CDR3 extends over 13 amino acids.

This clonotype was observed a handful of times. V usage is TRBV3-1 and J usage is TRBJ1-1, with D possibly matching TRBD1 (5 bases). The germline gives CDR1 LGHDT, CDR2 YNNKEL (reference sequence). Between the trimmed V and J ends, which lost 1 base and 2 bases, there was a span of 11 bases. The CDR3 consists of 15 residues. The CDR3 reads CASSQGSGGNTEAFF. In DNA, the CDR3 is TGTGCCAGCAGCCAAGGGAGCGGGGGAAACACTGAAGCTTTCTTT.

At least ten counts were recorded for this clonotype. The V gene is TRBV12-3 or TRBV12-4, the J gene TRBJ1-5; 7 positions match TRBD1. The CDR3 contains 13 residues. The trim removed 3 bases at V and 7 bases at J, leaving 3 bases unmatched. The chain's CDR3 is CASSFEGGQPQHF. The CDR3 DNA reads as TGTGCCAGCAGTTTTGAAGGGGGCCAGCCCCAGCATTTT.

This clonotype was seen ten or more times. The V gene is TRBV15, the J gene TRBJ2-5, with D hard to call. CDR3 length: 15 amino acids. From germline, CDR1 is LNHNV and CDR2 YYDKDF (reference sequence). V gave up 0 bases and J gave up 5 bases, with 13 bases separating them. The DNA for the CDR3 is TGTGCCACCAGCAGAGATCCCCACCCAACGGAGACCCAGTACTTC. Encoded protein: CATSRDPHPTETQYF.